This T cell receptor (beta chain) was identified during a study of shared clonotypes between healthy human individuals. Overall study: A couple of women and a few men aged 18 to 49 served as donors.

CDR1 is MNHEY and CDR2 is SVGAGI in the germline V gene. The CDR3 sequence is 13 residues long. Trimming removed 6 bases at V and 2 bases at J, with 10 bases between. Only in-frame clones appear in the TCRdb table, and some are missing; sequencing was by immunoSEQ multiplex PCR. This table holds 2 million to 3 million clones, roughly 93% found once. For this clone: At the DNA level, this CDR3 is encoded by other sequences in the same sample as well.

The specimen was naive CD4+ T cells from PBMCs. Stated subset: CD45RA+ positively selected. The clonotype originates from a man in his late teens or twenties in good health. Some clones in this sample may be carry-over from other donors' samples. This rearrangement joins TRBV6-5 to TRBJ1-2; a weak D match, TRBD1 (6 bases). CDR3 DNA sequence: TGTGCCAGCAGATCAACAGGGAACTATGGCTACACCTTC. Amino acid sequence: CASRSTGNYGYTF.